This TCR beta chain stems from a study of T cells in Graves' hyperthyroidism and ophthalmopathy. As for this clonotype: As yet, its antigen is unknown.

Thyroid ultrasound, orbital computed tomography, clinical symptoms, and serum thyroxine and TRAb underpinned diagnoses. Germline assignment: CDR1 KGHDR and CDR2 SFDVKD. The CDR3 extends over 13 amino acids. Findings of the study overall: The authors' 13 V-J model separated ophthalmopathy from stable hyperthyroidism.

TCR beta CDR3 region amplification was performed from RNA transcripts. Researchers ran a first-round RT-PCR on the TCR CDR3 using the HTBI primer set. In TCRdb, the multiplex PCR reads were re-called with MiXCR into one record per CDR3 protein. The top ten hold about 8.3% of the sample, which has almost 600,000 distinct CDR3 sequences, around 45% seen once. What was sequenced was peripheral blood or thyroid tissue (not recorded which). This sequence joins TRBV24-1 and TRBJ2-2; D unresolved. The TCR comes from a woman between 18 and 29 years old with Graves' hyperthyroidism. The CDR3 spells CVQEPAGTGELFF. As DNA, the CDR3 is TGTGTCCAAGAGCCAGCAGGCACCGGGGAGCTGTTTTTT.